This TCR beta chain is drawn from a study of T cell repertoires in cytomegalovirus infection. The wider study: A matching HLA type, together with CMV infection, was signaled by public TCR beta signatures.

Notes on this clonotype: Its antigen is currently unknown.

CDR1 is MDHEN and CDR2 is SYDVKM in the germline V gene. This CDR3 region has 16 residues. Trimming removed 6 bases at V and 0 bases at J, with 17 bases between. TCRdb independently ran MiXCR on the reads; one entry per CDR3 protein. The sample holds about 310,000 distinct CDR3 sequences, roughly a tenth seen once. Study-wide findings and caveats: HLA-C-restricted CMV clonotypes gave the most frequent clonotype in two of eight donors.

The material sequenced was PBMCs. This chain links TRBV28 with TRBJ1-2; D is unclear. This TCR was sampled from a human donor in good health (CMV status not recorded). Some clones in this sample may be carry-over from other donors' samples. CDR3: CASRRFGGLSNYGYTF. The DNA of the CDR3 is TGTGCCAGCAGACGGTTCGGAGGATTGTCTAACTATGGCTACACCTTC.